The clone carrying this T cell receptor (beta chain) was counted once. The data stem from a study of blood T cell repertoires in COVID-19. Overall study context: The United States, Italy and Spain supplied acute and convalescent COVID-19 samples. T cells, B-cell-depleted T cells, or PBMCs provided the cDNA or gDNA that served as material.

Original processing methods: From reference gene primer amplification, estimates of nucleated cell counts were derived. Libraries were prepared by immunoSEQ multiplex PCR; TCRdb keeps only in-frame clonotypes and omits some of them. V, J and clone size are those of that table, while D and trimming were read from the DNA. The sample gives 40,000 to 50,000 clones, 90% of which show up once; roughly 5% is in the top ten. This CDR3 is built from 15 residues. V lost 2 bases and J lost 0, with 7 bases in between. Per the germline V gene, CDR1 is LGHNA and CDR2 is YSLEER. The sequence was obtained from a man aged 70 or older with acute or convalescent COVID-19. The chain has TRBV4-3 and TRBJ1-4; D ambiguous. Sequenced sample: peripheral blood. CDR3 in amino acids: CASSQIQATNEKLFF. CDR3 sequence (DNA): TGCGCCAGCAGCCAAATTCAGGCAACTAATGAAAAACTGTTTTTT.